This TCR beta chain was retrieved from a study of shared clonotypes between healthy human individuals. Study information: Three CD4 naive, three CD4 memory, two CD8 naive and one CD8 memory plate were used per donor.

About this clone itself: Its antigen remains unidentified.

The V end was cut by 5 bases, the J end by 2 bases, with 10 bases between. The germline CDR1 and CDR2 sequences are SQVTM and ANQGSEA. The CDR3 extends over 12 amino acids. Study outcomes and limitations: Naive subsets typically showed greater estimated richness than memory subsets.

The method was immunoSEQ multiplex PCR; TCRdb's version includes in-frame clones alone and lacks a portion of them. This table holds some 680,000 clones, about 80% found once. Sequenced input: memory CD4+ T cells sorted from blood. Subset specified: CD45RA-negative fraction. This sequence joins TRBV29-1 and TRBJ2-7; D possibly corresponds to TRBD1 (6 bases). This TCR came from a woman in her twenties or thirties in good health. In nucleotides, the CDR3 is TGCAGCGTTTCGGACAGCACCTACGAGCAGTACTTC. It specifies CSVSDSTYEQYF.